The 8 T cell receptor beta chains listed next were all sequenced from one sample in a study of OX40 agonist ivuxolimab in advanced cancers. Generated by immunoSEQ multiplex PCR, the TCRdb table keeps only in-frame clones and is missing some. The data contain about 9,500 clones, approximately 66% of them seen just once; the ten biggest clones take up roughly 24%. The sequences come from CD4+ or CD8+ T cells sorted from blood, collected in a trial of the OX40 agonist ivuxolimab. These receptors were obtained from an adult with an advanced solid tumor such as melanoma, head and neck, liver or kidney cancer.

The CDR3 reads CASTGISYNEQFF. The CDR3, as DNA: TGTGCCAGCACCGGGATCTCCTACAATGAGCAGTTCTTC. The gene calls are TRBV21-1 and TRBJ2-1; TRBD2, the table's D call, lacks a check against the DNA. TRBV21-1 is annotated as a pseudogene. The CDR3 has 13 residues.

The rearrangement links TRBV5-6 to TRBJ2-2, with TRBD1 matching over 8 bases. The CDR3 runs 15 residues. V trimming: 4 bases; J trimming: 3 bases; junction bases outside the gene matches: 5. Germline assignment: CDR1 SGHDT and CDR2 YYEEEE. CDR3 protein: CASSPGGWDTGELFF. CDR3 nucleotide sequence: TGTGCCAGCAGCCCAGGGGGCTGGGACACCGGGGAGCTGTTTTTT.

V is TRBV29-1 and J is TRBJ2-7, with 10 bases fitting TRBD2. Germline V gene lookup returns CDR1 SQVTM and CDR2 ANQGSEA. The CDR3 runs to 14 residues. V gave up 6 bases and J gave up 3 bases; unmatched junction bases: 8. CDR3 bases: TGCAGCGTAGCGGAGCGGGGGGGCGGCTACGAGCAGTACTTC. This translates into CSVAERGGGYEQYF.

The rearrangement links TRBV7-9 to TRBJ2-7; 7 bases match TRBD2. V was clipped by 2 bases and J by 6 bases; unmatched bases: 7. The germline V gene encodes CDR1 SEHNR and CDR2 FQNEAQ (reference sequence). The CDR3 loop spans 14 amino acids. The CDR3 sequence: CASSLSGRDFEQYF. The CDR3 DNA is TGTGCCAGCAGCTTATCGGGGAGGGACTTCGAGCAGTACTTC.

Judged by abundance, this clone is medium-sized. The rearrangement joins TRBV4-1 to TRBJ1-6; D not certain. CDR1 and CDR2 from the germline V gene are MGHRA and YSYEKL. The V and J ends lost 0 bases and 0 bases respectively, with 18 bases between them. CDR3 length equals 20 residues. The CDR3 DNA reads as TGCGCCAGCAGCCAAGATGAGCGTTTGCCTTTTCCCTCCTATAATTCACCCCTCCACTTT. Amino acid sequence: CASSQDERLPFPSYNSPLHF.

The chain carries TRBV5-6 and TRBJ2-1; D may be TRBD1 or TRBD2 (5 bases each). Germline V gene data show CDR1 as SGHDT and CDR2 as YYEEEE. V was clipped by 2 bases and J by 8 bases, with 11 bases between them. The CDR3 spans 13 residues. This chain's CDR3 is CASSFQGPDEQFF. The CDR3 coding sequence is TGTGCCAGCAGCTTCCAGGGACCCGATGAGCAGTTCTTC.

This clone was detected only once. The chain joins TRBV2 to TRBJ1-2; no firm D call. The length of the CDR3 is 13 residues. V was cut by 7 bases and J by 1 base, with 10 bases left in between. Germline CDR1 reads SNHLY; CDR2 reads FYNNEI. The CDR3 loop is CASIDPLNYGYTF. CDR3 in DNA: TGTGCCAGCATAGACCCCCTTAACTATGGCTACACCTTC.

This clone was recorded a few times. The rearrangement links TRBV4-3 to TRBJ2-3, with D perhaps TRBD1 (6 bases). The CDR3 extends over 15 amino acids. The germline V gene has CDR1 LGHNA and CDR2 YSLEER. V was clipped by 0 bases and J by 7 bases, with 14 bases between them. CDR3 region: CASSQENRVVYTQYF. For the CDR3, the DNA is TGCGCCAGCAGCCAAGAAAACAGGGTGGTGTATACGCAGTATTTT.